A selection of T cell receptor beta chains follows, all from one sample in a study of T cell responses to AZD1222 COVID-19 vaccine. TCRdb keeps only in-frame clones here, not all; method: immunoSEQ multiplex PCR. The sample carries some 130,000 clones, roughly 89% recorded once. The sample was peripheral blood, taken 28 days after the second AZD1222 dose. The receptor set was obtained from an adult who received the AZD1222 COVID-19 vaccine. The CDR3 runs from the conserved cysteine through the conserved F or W. D genes are given only for firm matches.

J | D | V | CDR3 | DNA
TRBJ1-4 | - | TRBV3-1/TRBV3-2 | CAKLAEKLFF | TGTGCCAAGCTCGCAGAAAAACTGTTTTTT
TRBJ1-6 | - | TRBV27 | CASSLWGSPLHF | TGTGCCAGCAGTTTATGGGGTTCACCCCTCCACTTT
TRBJ2-3 | - | TRBV7-2 | CASSGFFSSTDTQYF | TGTGCCAGCAGCGGGTTTTTCTCGAGCACAGATACGCAGTATTTT
TRBJ2-1 | - | TRBV20-1 | CSASPGAGYNEQFF | TGCAGTGCTAGTCCAGGGGCTGGCTACAATGAGCAGTTCTTC
TRBJ1-6 | TRBD1 | TRBV4-3 | CASRDRGDSPLHF | TGCGCCAGCAGGGACAGGGGGGATTCACCCCTCCACTTT
TRBJ1-2 | TRBD1 | TRBV4-3 | CASSQTQGAAGYGYTF | TGCGCCAGCAGCCAAACACAGGGGGCGGCGGGCTATGGCTACACCTTC
TRBJ1-2 | - | TRBV15 | CATQGQSKGYTF | TGTGCCACCCAAGGGCAGTCAAAAGGCTACACCTTC
TRBJ2-7 | - | TRBV6-2/TRBV6-3 | CASSRMGRNEQYF | TGTGCCAGCAGCCGAATGGGACGAAACGAGCAGTACTTC
TRBJ2-2 | - | TRBV5-4 | CASSFDSLTGELFF | TGTGCCAGCAGCTTCGACTCGCTCACCGGGGAGCTGTTTTTT
TRBJ1-1 | - | TRBV5-4 | CASSSNTEAFF | TGTGCCAGCAGCTCAAACACTGAAGCTTTCTTT